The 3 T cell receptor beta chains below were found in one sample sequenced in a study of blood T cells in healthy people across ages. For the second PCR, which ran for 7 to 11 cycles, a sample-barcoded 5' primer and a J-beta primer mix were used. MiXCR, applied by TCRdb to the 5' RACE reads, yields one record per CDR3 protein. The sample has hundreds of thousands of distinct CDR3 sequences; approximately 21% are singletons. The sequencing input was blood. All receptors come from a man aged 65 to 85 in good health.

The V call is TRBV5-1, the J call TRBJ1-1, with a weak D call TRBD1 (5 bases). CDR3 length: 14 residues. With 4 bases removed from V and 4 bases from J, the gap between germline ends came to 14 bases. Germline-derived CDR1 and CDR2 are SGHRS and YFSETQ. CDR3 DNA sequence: TGCGCCAGCAGCGCCGACGTCAGGGTCACTGAAGCTTTCTTT. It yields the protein CASSADVRVTEAFF.

The DNA for the CDR3 is TGTGCCAGCTGGCGGACGGGGACTTTCTTT. Protein: CASWRTGTFF. The chain links TRBV6-4 to TRBJ1-1; D unresolved. Germline V gives CDR1 MRHNA, CDR2 SNTAGT. The V end lost 8 bases, the J end lost 12 bases, and 13 bases lay between the germline ends. CDR3 length equals 10 residues.

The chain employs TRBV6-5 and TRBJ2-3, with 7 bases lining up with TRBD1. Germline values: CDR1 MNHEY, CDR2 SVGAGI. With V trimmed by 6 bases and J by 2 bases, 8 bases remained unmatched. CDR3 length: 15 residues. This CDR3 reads CASSQTGDHTDTQYF. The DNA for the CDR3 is TGTGCCAGCAGCCAAACAGGGGATCACACAGATACGCAGTATTTT.